These T cell receptor beta chains were read from a single sample in a study of Ad26.COV2.S vaccination and SARS-CoV-2 variants. TCRdb keeps only in-frame clones here, not all; method: immunoSEQ multiplex PCR. Among around 380,000 clones listed, around 85% were seen once. Sequences were derived from peripheral blood, sampled in a trial of Ad26.COV2.S vaccine versus placebo. These receptors came from a person aged 18 to 65 who received the Ad26.COV2.S COVID-19 vaccine or a placebo. The CDR3 runs from the conserved cysteine through the conserved F or W. The D gene is left open where the match is weak. For some rows the clone size is stated as once, few or many, or as a class when expanded; others skip it.

clone_size,d_call,v_call,j_call,cdr3_nt,cdr3_aa
.,TRBD1,TRBV10-3,TRBJ2-2,TGTGCCATCAGTGGTTCAGACGACAGGGGGTTGACCGGGGAGCTGTTTTTT,CAISGSDDRGLTGELFF
.,.,TRBV18,TRBJ2-5,TGTGCCAGCTCACCAGATCACAGGGAGACCCAGTACTTC,CASSPDHRETQYF
.,.,TRBV5-1,TRBJ1-2,TGCGCCAGCAGCTTGGGACAGCAAGCTAACTATGGCTACACCTTC,CASSLGQQANYGYTF
.,.,TRBV4-1,TRBJ2-7,TGCGCCAGCAGCCAAGACAGGGTTGGCTACGAGCAGTACTTC,CASSQDRVGYEQYF
.,.,TRBV3-1/TRBV3-2,TRBJ2-1,TGTGCCAGCAGCCAAGATCTAGGGGACTACAATGAGCAGTTCTTC,CASSQDLGDYNEQFF
.,.,TRBV18,TRBJ1-6,TGTGCCAGCAAAAGTGGGGATTCACCCCTCCACTTT,CASKSGDSPLHF
few,.,TRBV19,TRBJ1-5,TGTGCCAGCACTCTCGGACGGAGCAATCAGCCCCAGCATTTT,CASTLGRSNQPQHF
.,.,TRBV7-8,TRBJ1-5,TGTGCCAGCAGCTTATCGGTGGATCAGCCCCAGCATTTT,CASSLSVDQPQHF
.,.,TRBV4-1,TRBJ2-2,TGCGCCAGCAGCCAAGATCTATTCGACGGCCAGGTGCCCGGGGAGCTGTTTTTT,CASSQDLFDGQVPGELFF
.,TRBD1,TRBV7-9,TRBJ2-1,TGTGCCAGCAGCCAGCGAGGGACAGGTCCCCATGAGCAGTTCTTC,CASSQRGTGPHEQFF
.,TRBD1,TRBV18,TRBJ1-3,TGTGCCAGCTCACCACGGGACAGGGTCACTGGAAACACCATATATTTT,CASSPRDRVTGNTIYF
.,TRBD1,TRBV28,TRBJ1-5,TGTGCCAGCGGGACAGGGGGCAGAGAAAATCAGCCCCAGCATTTT,CASGTGGRENQPQHF
.,.,TRBV9,TRBJ2-7,TGTGCCAGACAGGCCCGGACATCCTACGAGCAGTACTTC,CARQARTSYEQYF
.,TRBD1,TRBV19,TRBJ1-1,TGTGCCAGTAGTAAAGGCCGTGGACAGGGCTCGCCCATGAACACTGAAGCTTTCTTT,CASSKGRGQGSPMNTEAFF
.,.,TRBV19,TRBJ2-7,TGTGCCAGTAGTATCGGCCCGGGGGAGCAGTACTTC,CASSIGPGEQYF
.,.,TRBV11-2,TRBJ2-1,TGTGCCAGCAGCTCCCGGGGCTCAGGGGAGCAGTTCTTC,CASSSRGSGEQFF
.,TRBD1,TRBV5-5,TRBJ2-2,TGTGCCAGCAGCTTTCCCGGGACAGCGGACGGGGAGCTGTTTTTT,CASSFPGTADGELFF
once,.,TRBV5-1,TRBJ2-6,TGCGCCAGCAGCTCCGGGATGACCGAGGGGAATACTGGGGCCAACGTCCTGACTTTC,CASSSGMTEGNTGANVLTF
.,TRBD1,TRBV5-1,TRBJ1-2,TGCGCCAGCAGCTCGGACAGGACCTATGGCTACACCTTC,CASSSDRTYGYTF
.,TRBD1,TRBV30,TRBJ2-5,TGTGCCTGGAGCCTAGGGACAGGTCGGGAGACCCAGTACTTC,CAWSLGTGRETQYF
.,TRBD1,TRBV5-1,TRBJ2-3,TGCGCCAGCAGCCCACGGGGACAGCTGCGCACAGATACGCAGTATTTT,CASSPRGQLRTDTQYF
.,TRBD1,TRBV2,TRBJ2-2,TGTGCCAGCAGTAGGGACAGGCAGAACACCGGGGAGCTGTTTTTT,CASSRDRQNTGELFF
.,TRBD1,TRBV11-2,TRBJ2-7,TGTGCCAGCAGCTTAACAGGGGTTTACGAGCAGTACTTC,CASSLTGVYEQYF
few,.,TRBV2,TRBJ2-2,TGTGCCAGCAGGTCGGACAGGAACACCGGGGAGCTGTTTTTT,CASRSDRNTGELFF
.,TRBD1,TRBV7-9,TRBJ1-6,TGTGCCAGCCGGCCCCAGGGGGAGAATTCACCCCTCCACTTT,CASRPQGENSPLHF
.,.,TRBV4-1,TRBJ1-5,TGCGCCAGCAGCCAAGACACGAAGGAAAGTAGCAATCAGCCCCAGCATTTT,CASSQDTKESSNQPQHF
.,.,TRBV7-9,TRBJ1-4,TGTGCCAGCAGCGGGCTTTTTAATGAAAAACTGTTTTTT,CASSGLFNEKLFF
.,.,TRBV5-4,TRBJ2-3,TGTGCCAGCAGCTGGGGAGAGGGTGGGGGAGTTTTGAATACGCAGTATTTT,CASSWGEGGGVLNTQYF
once,TRBD1,TRBV12-3/TRBV12-4,TRBJ2-5,TGTGCCAGCAGCCTGACAGGGAAAGAGACCCAGTACTTC,CASSLTGKETQYF
.,TRBD2,TRBV7-8,TRBJ2-1,TGTGCCAGCAGCTTAGTTAGCGGGGGGGTCTACAATGAGCAGTTCTTC,CASSLVSGGVYNEQFF
.,.,TRBV20-1,TRBJ1-2,TGCAGTGCGTCCCCCGACGGCGGCTACACCTTC,CSASPDGGYTF
.,.,TRBV29-1,TRBJ1-1,TGCAGCGTTGAAAACGGCTACCGCCGGTGGTGGGCTTTCTTT,CSVENGYRRWWAFF
.,TRBD1,TRBV11-2,TRBJ2-4,TGTGCCAGCAGCTTCCGGGACAGCTTCAACATTCAGTACTTC,CASSFRDSFNIQYF
.,TRBD1,TRBV5-6,TRBJ1-1,TGTGCCAGCAGCTTGGACAGGGGGGTTACTGAAGCTTTCTTT,CASSLDRGVTEAFF
.,.,TRBV2,TRBJ2-5,TGTGCCAGCAGCGCAATCTGGGGGAACAAAGAGACCCAGTACTTC,CASSAIWGNKETQYF
.,.,TRBV28,TRBJ2-7,TGTGCCAGCCGTAGCCGGAACCTCGTGGAGCAGTACTTC,CASRSRNLVEQYF
.,.,TRBV4-3,TRBJ2-1,TGCGCCAGCAGCCAAGGCGCGGGTAACTCCTACAATGAGCAGTTCTTC,CASSQGAGNSYNEQFF
.,.,TRBV9,TRBJ1-4,TGTGCCAGCAGCCTACCGTATGAAAAACTGTTTTTT,CASSLPYEKLFF
.,TRBD1,TRBV4-1,TRBJ1-4,TGCGCCAGCAGCCAGACAGGGTGGGGTGAAAAACTGTTTTTT,CASSQTGWGEKLFF
.,.,TRBV3-1/TRBV3-2,TRBJ2-7,TGTGCCAGCAGTCTTGACACGTTCTCCTACGAGCAGTACTTC,CASSLDTFSYEQYF
.,TRBD2,TRBV19,TRBJ2-3,TGTGCCAGTAGCCCGGGACTAGCGGGGGGGTCACAAGATACGCAGTATTTT,CASSPGLAGGSQDTQYF
.,.,TRBV4-1,TRBJ2-7,TGCGCCAGCAGCCAAGTCATCCTCTTGAACGAGCAGTACTTC,CASSQVILLNEQYF
.,.,TRBV10-3,TRBJ2-5,TGTGCCATCAGTGAGGGAGAGACCCAGTACTTC,CAISEGETQYF
.,.,TRBV4-2,TRBJ1-1,TGTGCCAGCAGCCAAGAGCAGGCGGACACTGAAGCTTTCTTT,CASSQEQADTEAFF
.,.,TRBV19,TRBJ1-2,TGTGCCAGTGCTGGAGACCGCGCAAGGGGTGGCTACACCTTC,CASAGDRARGGYTF
.,.,TRBV6-5,TRBJ2-2,TGTGCCAGCAGTTATCAGGGTCGGGGGCCAGGCGGGGAGCTGTTTTTT,CASSYQGRGPGGELFF
.,TRBD1,TRBV6-5,TRBJ1-2,TGTGCCAGCAGTTACTCGGACAGGGGCGGCTATGGCTACACCTTC,CASSYSDRGGYGYTF
once,.,TRBV5-4,TRBJ1-4,TGTGCCAGCAGCTTGAAGGGGGGAGCTAATGAAAAACTGTTTTTT,CASSLKGGANEKLFF
.,.,TRBV7-2,TRBJ1-5,TGTGCCAGCAGCTTAGTTGGCCTTAGCAATCAGCCCCAGCATTTT,CASSLVGLSNQPQHF
.,.,TRBV4-1,TRBJ1-4,TGCGCCAGCAGCCAACCAGGGGTCGATGAAAAACTGTTTTTT,CASSQPGVDEKLFF